This T cell receptor beta chain stems from a study of T cells in Graves' hyperthyroidism and ophthalmopathy. Study conclusions and caveats: Most thyroid clonotypes with frequency above 0.001 were detected in blood. The model foresaw ophthalmopathy a median around 6.8 months prior to onset.

Uncontrolled infections, other autoimmune diseases, pregnancy or lactation led to exclusion of patients. Orbital computed tomography, thyroid ultrasound, serum thyroxine and TRAb, and clinical symptoms together informed the diagnoses. The CDR3 length is 15 residues. Germline assignment: CDR1 MDHEN and CDR2 SYDVKM. The junction had 10 bases not matched to a gene; V was cut back by 4 bases and J by 8 bases. This clonotype has a count of ten or more. Its specificity is unknown. RNA transcripts served as the template for amplifying TCR beta CDR3 regions. Initially, a first-round RT-PCR of the TCR CDR3 employed the HTBI primer set. MiXCR, applied by TCRdb to the multiplex PCR reads, yields one record per CDR3 protein. The sample has about 49,000 distinct CDR3 sequences, approximately 58% seen once.

This clonotype was sampled from a man between 18 and 29 years old with Graves' hyperthyroidism. The source material was peripheral blood or thyroid tissue (not recorded which). The V and J genes are TRBV28 and TRBJ1-4; 7 bases fit TRBD1. The CDR3 nucleotides read TGTGCCAGCAGTTCCTCGGGACAGCCAAGGGAAAAACTGTTTTTT. Translation: CASSSSGQPREKLFF.